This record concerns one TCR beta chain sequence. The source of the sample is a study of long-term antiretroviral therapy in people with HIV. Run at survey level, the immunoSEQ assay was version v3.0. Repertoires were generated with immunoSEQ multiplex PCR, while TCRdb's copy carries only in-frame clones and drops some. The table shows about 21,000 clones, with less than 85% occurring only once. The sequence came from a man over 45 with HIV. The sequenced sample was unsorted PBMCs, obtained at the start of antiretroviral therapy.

The CDR3 DNA sequence: TGTGCCAGTAGTTTTGGAGGGAAGTCCTACGAGCAGTACTTC. Its translation: CASSFGGKSYEQYF. The chain employs TRBV19 and TRBJ2-7; the D gene is possibly TRBD2 (6 bases). There are 14 residues in the CDR3. Germline CDR1 LNHDA, CDR2 SQIVND (reference sequence). The ends were cut back, 5 bases at V and 1 base at J, with 12 bases in the middle.